The rows below give T cell receptor beta chains drawn from one sample of a study of OX40 agonist ivuxolimab in advanced cancers. The data were produced by immunoSEQ multiplex PCR, yet TCRdb's version contains in-frame clones alone and is incomplete. The data show about 130,000 clones, with 80% to 95% seen just once and 0.7% to 0.85% held by the top ten. Here the sequenced sample was CD4+ or CD8+ T cells sorted from blood, taken in a trial of the OX40 agonist ivuxolimab. The receptors stem from an adult with an advanced solid tumor such as melanoma, head and neck, liver or kidney cancer. Each CDR3 is given with its conserved first and last residue. The D gene is left open where the match is weak. The listing skips clone size in some rows; elsewhere it reads once, few, many or a size class.

.	TRBV28	.	TRBJ1-5	TGTGCCAGCAGTTACCGACGGAGTGGGAATCAGCCCCAGCATTTT	CASSYRRSGNQPQHF
.	TRBV28	.	TRBJ2-3	TGTGCCAGCAGCCACCGGCAAACAGATACGCAGTATTTT	CASSHRQTDTQYF
TRBD1	TRBV5-8	.	TRBJ1-2	TGTGCCAGCAGCTTGACAGGGGCCGTAAACTATGGCTACACCTTC	CASSLTGAVNYGYTF
.	TRBV5-1	.	TRBJ2-2	TGCGCCAGCAGCTTGGGAAGTCTCGCAGGGGAGCTGTTTTTT	CASSLGSLAGELFF
.	TRBV7-9	.	TRBJ2-2	TGTGCCAGCAGCGAGCCCTCTAGAGGTACCGGGGAGCTGTTTTTT	CASSEPSRGTGELFF
.	TRBV28	.	TRBJ1-1	TGTGCCAGCAGGGTCCCAGGAATCCGGGGATATACTGAAGCTTTCTTT	CASRVPGIRGYTEAFF
TRBD2	TRBV6-6	.	TRBJ2-7	TGTGCCAGCAGTTACTCAGGGACTAGCGGCTCCTACGAGCAGTACTTC	CASSYSGTSGSYEQYF
.	TRBV19	.	TRBJ2-3	TGTGCCAGTAGTATAGGGGGGAGGACAAACCCCAGCACAGATACGCAGTATTTT	CASSIGGRTNPSTDTQYF
TRBD2	TRBV7-8	.	TRBJ2-5	TGTGCCAGCAGCATCCAGCGGGGGCTTCAAGAGACCCAGTACTTC	CASSIQRGLQETQYF
TRBD2	TRBV5-1	.	TRBJ2-1	TGCGCCAGCAGCCCCGGACTAGAGAATGAGCAGTTCTTC	CASSPGLENEQFF
TRBD2	TRBV11-2	.	TRBJ2-7	TGTGCCAGCAGCGACGGACTAGCCTCCTACGAGCAGTACTTC	CASSDGLASYEQYF
.	TRBV7-2	.	TRBJ2-7	TGTGCCAGCAGCTCCTCAGCAGGGGACTACGAGCAGTACTTC	CASSSSAGDYEQYF
.	TRBV6-5	.	TRBJ1-4	TGTGCCAGCAGTTACAGCAGGGGCTTGGGTGAAAAACTGTTTTTT	CASSYSRGLGEKLFF
.	TRBV6-5	.	TRBJ1-1	TGTGCCAGCAGATTCGATAGACAGAAGAACACTGAAGCTTTCTTT	CASRFDRQKNTEAFF
.	TRBV6-6	.	TRBJ1-1	TGTGCCAGCAGTTACTCGAAGTTGGTAGAAGCTTTCTTT	CASSYSKLVEAFF
.	TRBV7-2	.	TRBJ1-3	TGTGCCAGCAGCTTACTGCCGGACGGGAGCTCTGGAAACACCATATATTTT	CASSLLPDGSSGNTIYF
.	TRBV19	.	TRBJ1-1	TGTGCCAGTAGTATAGGGACAATTAACACTGAAGCTTTCTTT	CASSIGTINTEAFF
.	TRBV28	.	TRBJ1-5	TGTGCCAGCAGCGGTGAGGGCCCTGAGGCCCAGCATTTT	CASSGEGPEAQHF
.	TRBV19	.	TRBJ1-1	TGTGCCAGTAGTATTCCCAGGCGGGGTGAAGCTTTCTTT	CASSIPRRGEAFF
TRBD1	TRBV5-4	.	TRBJ2-2	TGTGCCAGCAGCCCCCCGGGACAGGGGAACACCGGGGAGCTGTTTTTT	CASSPPGQGNTGELFF
.	TRBV5-1	.	TRBJ1-3	TGCGCCAGCAGTCAACAGGGAGTAGCTGGAAACACCATATATTTT	CASSQQGVAGNTIYF
TRBD2	TRBV9	.	TRBJ2-3	TGTGCCAGCAAGGCGGGAGCGGGGGATACGCAGTATTTT	CASKAGAGDTQYF
TRBD1	TRBV11-1	.	TRBJ2-2	TGTGCCAGCAGCTTAGAAATTGGCAGGGGGCAGGCGGGCACCGGGGAGCTGTTTTTT	CASSLEIGRGQAGTGELFF
TRBD1	TRBV6-6	.	TRBJ1-1	TGTGCCAGCATCGCCGGGACAGTGAACACTGAAGCTTTCTTT	CASIAGTVNTEAFF
.	TRBV6-1	.	TRBJ1-1	TGTGCCAGCAGAGAACAAGAGAACACTGAAGCTTTCTTT	CASREQENTEAFF
TRBD2	TRBV7-9	.	TRBJ2-7	TGTGCCAGCAGCTTAGACCGACTAGCGGGGTCCTACGAGCAGTACTTC	CASSLDRLAGSYEQYF
TRBD2	TRBV7-8	.	TRBJ2-1	TGTGCCAGCAGCCAGAAGACTAGCGGGAGTCGGGATGAGCAGTTCTTC	CASSQKTSGSRDEQFF
.	TRBV19	.	TRBJ2-4	TGTGCCAGTAGTATGTCCAGCATCCAAAACATTCAGTACTTC	CASSMSSIQNIQYF
.	TRBV11-2	.	TRBJ2-5	TGTGCCAGCAGCTTAAACCTTTTACAGACCTTCGAGACCCAGTACTTC	CASSLNLLQTFETQYF
.	TRBV19	.	TRBJ2-1	TGTGCCAGTAGTATAAATCGAGACAATGAGCAGTTCTTC	CASSINRDNEQFF
.	TRBV30	once	TRBJ1-1	TGTGCCTGCAGTGACCTTCGGCGGTCTGAAGCTTTCTTT	CACSDLRRSEAFF
TRBD1	TRBV5-6	once	TRBJ1-2	TGTGCCAGCAGCTTAGTAAGACAGGGGAACTATGGCTACACCTTC	CASSLVRQGNYGYTF
.	TRBV5-6	.	TRBJ2-3	TGTGCCAGCAGCGAAAACGGGGGGCGCACAGATACGCAGTATTTT	CASSENGGRTDTQYF
TRBD1	TRBV5-1	.	TRBJ2-5	TGCGCCAGCACTACAGGGGGCGGCGAGACCCAGTACTTC	CASTTGGGETQYF
TRBD1	TRBV6-6	.	TRBJ1-2	TGTGCCAGCAGACAGAACCGGGACAGCTATGGCTACACCTTC	CASRQNRDSYGYTF
.	TRBV19	.	TRBJ1-3	TGTGCCAGTACCTCAGACAGGCTCCACTCTGGAAACACCATATATTTT	CASTSDRLHSGNTIYF
TRBD1	TRBV5-1	.	TRBJ2-7	TGCGCCAGCAGCCCCTCGACAGGGACCTACGAGCAGTACTTC	CASSPSTGTYEQYF
.	TRBV9	.	TRBJ2-6	TGTGCCAGCAGCGACCAGGGTTGGGCCAACGTCCTGACTTTC	CASSDQGWANVLTF
TRBD2	TRBV28	.	TRBJ2-1	TGTGCCAGCAGTTTCGTAACGGGAGGATACGTTAGTGAGCAGTTCTTC	CASSFVTGGYVSEQFF
TRBD2	TRBV6-5	.	TRBJ2-7	TGTGCCAGCAGTTACTCGGCTAGCGGGAGCTACGAGCAGTACTTC	CASSYSASGSYEQYF
.	TRBV5-8	.	TRBJ2-7	TGTGCCAGCAGCGTCCGGGACACATCTAGGTACGAGCAGTACTTC	CASSVRDTSRYEQYF
.	TRBV5-5	.	TRBJ1-1	TGTGCCAGCAGCCAATCCCGAGGGGGGTGGGCGAACACTGAAGCTTTCTTT	CASSQSRGGWANTEAFF
TRBD2	TRBV2	.	TRBJ2-1	TGTGCCAGCAGTGACTTTAGCGGGAGGGCCAATGAGCAGTTCTTC	CASSDFSGRANEQFF